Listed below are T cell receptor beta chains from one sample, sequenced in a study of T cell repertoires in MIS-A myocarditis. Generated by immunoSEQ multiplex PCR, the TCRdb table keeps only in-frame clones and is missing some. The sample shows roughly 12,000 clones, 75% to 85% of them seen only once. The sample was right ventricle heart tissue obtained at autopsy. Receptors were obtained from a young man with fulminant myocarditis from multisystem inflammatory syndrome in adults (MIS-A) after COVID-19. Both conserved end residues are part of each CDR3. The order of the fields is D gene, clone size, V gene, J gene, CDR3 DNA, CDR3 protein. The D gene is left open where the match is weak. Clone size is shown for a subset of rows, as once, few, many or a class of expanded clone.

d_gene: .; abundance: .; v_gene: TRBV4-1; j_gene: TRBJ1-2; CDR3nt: TGCGCCAGCAGCCAAGATGGGGACAACGAATCACGGTGGGGCTACACCTTC; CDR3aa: CASSQDGDNESRWGYTF
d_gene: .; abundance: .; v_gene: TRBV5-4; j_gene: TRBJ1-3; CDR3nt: TGTGCCAGCAGCTTGGGCAGAAACACCATATATTTT; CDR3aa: CASSLGRNTIYF
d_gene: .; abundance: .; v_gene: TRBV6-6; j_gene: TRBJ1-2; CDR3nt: TGTGCCAGCAGTTACCAACACGCTAACTATGGCTACACCTTC; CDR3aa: CASSYQHANYGYTF
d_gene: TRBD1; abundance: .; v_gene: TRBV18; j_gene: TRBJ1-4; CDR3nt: TGTGCCAGCTCAGACAGGGTCGAGCATGAAAAACTGTTTTTT; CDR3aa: CASSDRVEHEKLFF
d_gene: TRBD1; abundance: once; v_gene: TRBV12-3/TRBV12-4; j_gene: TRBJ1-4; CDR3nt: TGTGCCAGCAGTGCGACAGGGTTGGGAAAACTGTTTTTT; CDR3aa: CASSATGLGKLFF
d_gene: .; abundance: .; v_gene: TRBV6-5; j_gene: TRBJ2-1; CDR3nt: TGTGCCAGCAGTATAGCTTGGAATGAGCAGGTCTTC; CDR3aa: CASSIAWNEQVF
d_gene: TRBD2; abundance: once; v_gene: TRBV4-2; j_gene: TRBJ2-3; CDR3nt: TGTGCCAGCAGCCAAGATCGCGGGGGGGCAGATACGCAGTATTTT; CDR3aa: CASSQDRGGADTQYF
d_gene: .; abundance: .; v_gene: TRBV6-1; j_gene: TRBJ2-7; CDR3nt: TGTGCCAGCAGTGAATGGGGGGCCAAATACGAGCAGTACTTC; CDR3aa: CASSEWGAKYEQYF
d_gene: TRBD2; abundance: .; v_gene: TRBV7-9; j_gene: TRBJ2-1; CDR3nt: TGTGCCAGCAGCGGTCTGGGGGGGGTTCAGCAGTTCTTC; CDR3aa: CASSGLGGVQQFF
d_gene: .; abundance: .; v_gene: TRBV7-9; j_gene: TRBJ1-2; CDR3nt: TGTGCCAGCACCCCTTATTACCAGAGTTTGGGGGCCTATGGCTACACCTTC; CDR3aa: CASTPYYQSLGAYGYTF
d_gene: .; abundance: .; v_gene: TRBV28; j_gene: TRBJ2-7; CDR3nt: TGTGCCAGCAGCCCGGCACAGGGCTCCTACGAGCAGTACTTC; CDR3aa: CASSPAQGSYEQYF
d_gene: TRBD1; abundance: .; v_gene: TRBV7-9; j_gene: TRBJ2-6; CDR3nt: TGTGCCAGCAGCCCCTTGGCAGGGGGCGTAGGGGGGGCCAACGTCCTGACTTTC; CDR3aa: CASSPLAGGVGGANVLTF
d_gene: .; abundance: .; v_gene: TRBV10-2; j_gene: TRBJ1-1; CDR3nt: TGCGCCAGCACCCTACGACAGGACACTGAAGCTTTCTTT; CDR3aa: CASTLRQDTEAFF
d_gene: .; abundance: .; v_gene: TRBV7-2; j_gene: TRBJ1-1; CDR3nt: TGTGCCAGCAGCCATAACGGTGAAGCTTTCTTT; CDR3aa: CASSHNGEAFF
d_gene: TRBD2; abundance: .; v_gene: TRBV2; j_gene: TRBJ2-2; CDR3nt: TGTGCCAGCGGATCGATAGGGGGACTAGCGGGACGGGTTAACACCGGGGAGCTGTTTTTT; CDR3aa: CASGSIGGLAGRVNTGELFF
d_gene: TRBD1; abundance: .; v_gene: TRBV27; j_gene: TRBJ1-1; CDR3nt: TGTGCCAGCAGTCAACAGGGGTTTACTGAAGCTTTCTTT; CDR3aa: CASSQQGFTEAFF
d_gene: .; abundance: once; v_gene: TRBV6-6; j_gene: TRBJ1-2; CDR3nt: TGTGCCAGCAGTTACTCGCAGGGGCGCGGGGATGGCTACACCTTC; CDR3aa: CASSYSQGRGDGYTF
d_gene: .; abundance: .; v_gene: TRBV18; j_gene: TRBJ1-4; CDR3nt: TGTGCCAGCTCACCGGTACAGAATAATGAAAAACTGTTTTTT; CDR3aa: CASSPVQNNEKLFF
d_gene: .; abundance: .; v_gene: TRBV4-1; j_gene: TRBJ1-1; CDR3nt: TGCGCCAGCAGCCAACTGGGGGGCGGTGAAGCTTTCTTT; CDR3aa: CASSQLGGGEAFF
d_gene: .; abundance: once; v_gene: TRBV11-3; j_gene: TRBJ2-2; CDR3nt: TGTGCCAGCAGGGGTAGGGCCGGGGAGCTGTTTTTT; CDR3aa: CASRGRAGELFF
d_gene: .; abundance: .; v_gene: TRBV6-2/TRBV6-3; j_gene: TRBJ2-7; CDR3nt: TGTGCCAGCAGTTACTTAGGAGGTGGGTCCTACGAGCAGTACTTC; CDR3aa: CASSYLGGGSYEQYF
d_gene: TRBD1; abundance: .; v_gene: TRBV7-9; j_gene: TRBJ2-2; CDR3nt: TGTGCCAGCAAGGACAGGGGGCCGGACACCGGGGAGCTGTTTTTT; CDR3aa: CASKDRGPDTGELFF
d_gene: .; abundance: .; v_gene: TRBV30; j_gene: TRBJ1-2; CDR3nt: TGTGCCTGGGGGGAGAACTATGGCTACACCTTC; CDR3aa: CAWGENYGYTF
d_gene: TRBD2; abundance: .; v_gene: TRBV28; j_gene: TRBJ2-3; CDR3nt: TGTGCCACCAGAAGGGGCCTAGCGGGAGGAACAGATACGCAGTATTTT; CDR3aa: CATRRGLAGGTDTQYF
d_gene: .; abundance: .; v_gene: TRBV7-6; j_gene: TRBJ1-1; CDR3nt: TGTGCCAGCAGCTTAGAGGGGGGGTGGAGTTCTGAAGCTTTCTTT; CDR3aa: CASSLEGGWSSEAFF
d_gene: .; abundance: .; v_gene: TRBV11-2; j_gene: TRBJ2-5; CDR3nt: TGTGCCAGCAGCCCCCGGAATCAGCCTAAAGAGACCCAGTACTTC; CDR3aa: CASSPRNQPKETQYF
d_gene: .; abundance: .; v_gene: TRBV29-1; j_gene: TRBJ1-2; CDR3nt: TGCAGCGCAGGGAGTCGGAATGGCTACACCTTC; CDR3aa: CSAGSRNGYTF
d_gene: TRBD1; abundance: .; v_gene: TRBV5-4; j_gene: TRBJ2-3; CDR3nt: TGTGCCAGCAGCTCACGACAGGGCGCAGATACGCAGTATTTT; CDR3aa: CASSSRQGADTQYF
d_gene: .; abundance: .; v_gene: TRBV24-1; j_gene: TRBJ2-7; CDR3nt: TGTGCCACCAGTGATTCTTATTTAGGACGAGACGAGCAGTACTTC; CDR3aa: CATSDSYLGRDEQYF
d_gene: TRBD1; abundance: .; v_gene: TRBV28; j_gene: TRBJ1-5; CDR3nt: TGTGCCAGCAGTTTAGGACAGGGGAATCAGCCCCAGCATTTT; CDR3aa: CASSLGQGNQPQHF
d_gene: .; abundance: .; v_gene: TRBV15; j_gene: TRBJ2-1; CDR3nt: TGTGCCACCAGCATAGGCTACAATGAGCAGTTCTTC; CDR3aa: CATSIGYNEQFF
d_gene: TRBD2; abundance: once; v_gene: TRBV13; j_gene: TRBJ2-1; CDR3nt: TGTGCCAGCAGCGTTCGGGGGGGCGTATCCTACAATGAGCAGTTCTTC; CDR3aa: CASSVRGGVSYNEQFF
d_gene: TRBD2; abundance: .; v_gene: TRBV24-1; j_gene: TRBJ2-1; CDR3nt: TGTGCCACCAGTGCGCGGGGGAGCTCCTACAATGAGCAGTTCTTC; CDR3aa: CATSARGSSYNEQFF
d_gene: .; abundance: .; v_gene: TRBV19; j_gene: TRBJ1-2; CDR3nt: TGTGCCAGTAGTCCAGCGACGGAAACTAACTATGGCTACACCTTC; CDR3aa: CASSPATETNYGYTF
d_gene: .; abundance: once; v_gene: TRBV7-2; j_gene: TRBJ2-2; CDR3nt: TGTGCCAGCAGCTCGAGGGGGGTGGGGATGGCCGGGGAGCTGTTTTTT; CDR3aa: CASSSRGVGMAGELFF
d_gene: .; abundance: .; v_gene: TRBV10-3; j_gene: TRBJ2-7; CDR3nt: TGTGCCATCAGTGAGTCAAGGACAACTACCTACGAGCAGTACTTC; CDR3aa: CAISESRTTTYEQYF
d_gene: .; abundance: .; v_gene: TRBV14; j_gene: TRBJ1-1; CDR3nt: TGTGCCAGCAGCCAAGTGGACGGCCCGAGGGCTTTCTTT; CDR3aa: CASSQVDGPRAFF
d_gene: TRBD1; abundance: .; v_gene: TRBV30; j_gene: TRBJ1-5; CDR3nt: TGTGCCTGGGCAAGCCGAGGGGGCCTGGATCAGCCCCAGCATTTT; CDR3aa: CAWASRGGLDQPQHF
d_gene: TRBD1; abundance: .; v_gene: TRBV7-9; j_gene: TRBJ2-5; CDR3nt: TGTGCCAGCAGCTTCTGGACAGGGGGCGAAGAGACCCAGTACTTC; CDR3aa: CASSFWTGGEETQYF
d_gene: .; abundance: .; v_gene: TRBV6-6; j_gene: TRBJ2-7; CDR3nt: TGTGCCAGCAGACGGGGGATCCCCTACGAGCAGTACTTC; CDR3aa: CASRRGIPYEQYF
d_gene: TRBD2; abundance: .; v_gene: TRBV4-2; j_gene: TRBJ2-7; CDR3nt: TGTGCCAGCAGCCAAGGGGAGGGACCCTACGAGCAGTACTTC; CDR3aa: CASSQGEGPYEQYF
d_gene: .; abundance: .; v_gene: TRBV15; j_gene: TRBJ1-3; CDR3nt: TGTGCCACCAAGATACAAAACTCTGGAAACACCATATATTTT; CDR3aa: CATKIQNSGNTIYF
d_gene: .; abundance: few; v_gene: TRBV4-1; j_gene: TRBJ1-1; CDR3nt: TGCGCCAGCAGCCACGTCCCTGATGGCAACACTGAAGCTTTCTTT; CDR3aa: CASSHVPDGNTEAFF
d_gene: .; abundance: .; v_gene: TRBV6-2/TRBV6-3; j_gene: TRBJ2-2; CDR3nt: TGTGCCAGCAGTCTGCCCCGGGCCGGGGAGCTGTTTTTT; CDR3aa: CASSLPRAGELFF
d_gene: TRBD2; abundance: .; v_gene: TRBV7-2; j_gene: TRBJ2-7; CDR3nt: TGTGCCAGCAGCTCCGCTAGCGGGGATAGGTACGAGCAGTACTTC; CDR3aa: CASSSASGDRYEQYF
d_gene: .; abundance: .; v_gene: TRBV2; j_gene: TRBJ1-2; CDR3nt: TGTGCCAGCAGTCCCGAGAGGGCGGGTGGCTACACCTTC; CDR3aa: CASSPERAGGYTF
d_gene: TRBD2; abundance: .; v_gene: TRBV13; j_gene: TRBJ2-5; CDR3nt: TGTGCCAGCAGCTTAAGGGCGGGAGGAGAGACCCAGTACTTC; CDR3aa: CASSLRAGGETQYF
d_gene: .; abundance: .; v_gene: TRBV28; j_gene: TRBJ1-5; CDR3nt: TGTGCCAGCAGCGAGAATCAGCCCCAGCATTTT; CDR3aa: CASSENQPQHF
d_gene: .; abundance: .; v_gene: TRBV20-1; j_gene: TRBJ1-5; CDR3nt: TGCAGTGCTAGTTTAACAGGCAATCAGCCCCAGCATTTT; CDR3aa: CSASLTGNQPQHF
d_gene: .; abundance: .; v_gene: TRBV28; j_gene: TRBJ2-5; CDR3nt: TGTGCCAGCAGCCATACGACCCAGTACTTC; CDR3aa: CASSHTTQYF
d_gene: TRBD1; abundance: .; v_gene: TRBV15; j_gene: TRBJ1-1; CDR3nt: TGTGCCACCAGCAGATCCCGGACAGGCACTGAAGCTTTCTTT; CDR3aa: CATSRSRTGTEAFF
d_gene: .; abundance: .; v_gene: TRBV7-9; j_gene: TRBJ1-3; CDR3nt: TGTGCCACTTTTAAACAGGGACTCTCTGGAAACACCATATATTTT; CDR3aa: CATFKQGLSGNTIYF
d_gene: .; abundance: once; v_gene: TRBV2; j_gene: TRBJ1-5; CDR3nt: TGTGCCACCGGACGGGACAATAGCAATCAGCCCCAGCATTTT; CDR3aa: CATGRDNSNQPQHF
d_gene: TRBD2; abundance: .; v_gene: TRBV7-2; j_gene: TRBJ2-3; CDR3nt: TGTGCCAGCAGCTCTCCTAGCGGGGGGTCTCGAACAGATACGCAGTATTTT; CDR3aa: CASSSPSGGSRTDTQYF